This T cell receptor beta chain was identified during a study of vaccination and CD4 T cells after COVID-19. Across the whole study: The study drew post-COVID samples a median roughly 100 days after diagnosis (range 35 to 161). Post-vaccination specimens were collected at a median of roughly 65 days following dose two (range 14 to 241).

V lost 7 bases to trimming and J lost 5 bases, with 17 bases between them. The CDR3 sequence is 14 residues long. Germline V gene sequence: CDR1 SGHAT, CDR2 FQNNGV. A few counts support this clonotype. Its antigen is still unknown. Regarding treatment: approximately 10-day PBMC culture with coronavirus spike peptide pools or control peptides (ViraFEST assay). Unexposed donor CD4+ T cells predated the COVID-19 pandemic, collected 2011-2018. Researchers used the Oncomine TCR Beta short-read assay to sequence DNA from cultured CD4+ T cells. Genomic DNA was extracted from cultured CD4+ T cells. TCRdb reanalysed the PCR reads using MiXCR and keeps one entry per CDR3 protein. The sample contains approximately 11,000 distinct CDR3 sequences, around 30% of which appear only once.

Sequencing used CD4+ T cells from blood, cultured in vitro. This TCR derives from a human donor in good health. The chain couples TRBV11-2 to TRBJ2-5, with D tentatively TRBD2 (6 bases). CDR3 nucleotides: TGTGCCAGCAACCCGATGGGGGGTCCGGAGACCCAGTACTTC. This translates into CASNPMGGPETQYF.